What follows are 10 T cell receptor beta chains derived from one specimen sequenced in a study of OX40 agonist ivuxolimab in advanced cancers. Only in-frame clones appear in the TCRdb table, and some are missing; sequencing was by immunoSEQ multiplex PCR. The profile shows fewer than 100,000 clones, approximately 80% of them singletons. The material was CD4+ or CD8+ T cells sorted from blood, obtained in a trial of the OX40 agonist ivuxolimab. All receptors come from an adult with an advanced solid tumor such as melanoma, head and neck, liver or kidney cancer.

The chain links TRBV7-8 to TRBJ2-1; TRBD2 is a possible D gene (6 bases). The CDR3 is made up of 17 amino acids. The germline V and J ends were trimmed by 7 bases and 4 bases, with 23 bases remaining between them. Germline CDR1 reads SGHVS; CDR2 reads FQNEAQ. Written as DNA, the CDR3 is TGTGCCAGCACCCTTAGGCCGGCGGGACTCATTTACAATGAGCAGTTCTTC. This gives the protein CASTLRPAGLIYNEQFF.

The V gene is TRBV7-3, the J gene TRBJ2-1; 10 positions agree with TRBD2. The germline gives CDR1 SGHTA, CDR2 FQGTGA. The CDR3 contains 17 residues. Losses at the gene ends were 4 bases for V and 7 bases for J; bases not matched to a gene: 13. The CDR3 coding sequence is TGTGCCAGCAGCTCCGTAGCGGGAGGACTTGGGGGAAATGAGCAGTTCTTC. It encodes CASSSVAGGLGGNEQFF.

This clone was seen a few times. The chain carries TRBV14 and TRBJ2-7; 9 bases align to TRBD1. The germline V gene encodes CDR1 SGHDN and CDR2 FVKESK. The length of the CDR3 is 12 residues. The trim removed 4 bases at V and 7 bases at J, leaving 2 bases unmatched. The CDR3 region is CASSRGTGEQYV. The CDR3, as DNA: TGTGCCAGCAGCCGCGGGACAGGGGAGCAGTACGTC.

This sequence joins TRBV5-1 and TRBJ2-5, with D tentatively TRBD1 (5 bases). The ends were cut back, 0 bases at V and 1 base at J, with 7 bases in the middle. The CDR3 length is 14 residues. From germline, CDR1 is SGHRS and CDR2 YFSETQ. The CDR3 is CASSLVDSQETQYF. The CDR3, as DNA: TGCGCCAGCAGCTTGGTAGACAGCCAAGAGACCCAGTACTTC.

V and J are TRBV28 and TRBJ1-2; 7 bases map to TRBD1. The CDR3 totals 14 residues. Germline loops: CDR1 MDHEN, CDR2 SYDVKM. V gave up 2 bases and J gave up 7 bases; unmatched junction bases: 7. The CDR3 loop reads CASSLLKTGSGYTF. The CDR3 DNA reads TGTGCCAGCAGTTTACTAAAGACAGGGAGTGGCTACACCTTC.

The chain joins TRBV25-1 to TRBJ2-7; 8 bases align to TRBD2. This CDR3 region has 16 residues. V shed 1 base and J 2 bases; nucleotides not matched to a gene: 7. The V gene's germline CDR1 is MGHDK and CDR2 SYGVNS. CDR3 protein: CASSELSTSGTYEQYF. The CDR3 DNA sequence: TGTGCCAGCAGTGAATTGAGTACTAGCGGAACCTACGAGCAGTACTTC.

The chain is built from TRBV28 and TRBJ2-1, with 9 positions matching TRBD2. The germline CDR1 and CDR2 sequences are MDHEN and SYDVKM. V dropped 6 bases and J dropped 11; count of bases not matched to a gene: 20. The CDR3 is 17 residues long. CDR3 sequence (DNA): TGTGCCAGCAGGCCCCGGGGGGCTAGCGGGAATACAATGAAGCAGTTCTTC. Its protein product is CASRPRGASGNTMKQFF.

This chain links TRBV9 with TRBJ2-3; possibly TRBD1 for D (6 bases). Trimming removed 0 bases at V and 2 bases at J, with 10 bases between. This CDR3 region has 15 residues. CDR1 is SGDLS, CDR2 YYNGEE, per germline. The CDR3 loop is CASSVVGAPTDTQYF. The CDR3 bases are TGTGCCAGCAGCGTAGTGGGGGCACCCACAGATACGCAGTATTTT.

This clone was seen once. The V call is TRBV27, the J call TRBJ1-2, with 7 nucleotides matching TRBD1. V was pared by 5 bases and J by 5 bases, with 5 bases of the junction left unmatched. From germline, CDR1 is MNHEY and CDR2 SMNVEV (reference sequence). The CDR3 has 13 amino acids. CDR3 loop: CASSPRQGYGYTF. The CDR3 nucleotides are TGTGCCAGCAGTCCCCGACAGGGTTATGGCTACACCTTC.

The chain recombines TRBV2 with TRBJ1-4, with D maybe TRBD1 (6 bases). Trimming took 3 bases from V and 5 from J, leaving 13 bases between them. Germline CDR1 is SNHLY and CDR2 is FYNNEI. CDR3 length: 15 residues. CDR3 bases: TGTGCCAGCAGTGATGACGGAAGGGGGAATGAAAAACTGTTTTTT. Residues: CASSDDGRGNEKLFF.